A selection of T cell receptor beta chains follows, all from one sample in a study of vaccination and CD4 T cells after COVID-19. TCRdb recomputed calls from the PCR reads with MiXCR, one row per CDR3 protein. The sample has approximately 15,000 distinct CDR3 sequences; around 30% are singletons. These receptors' antigens are unknown. Sequenced sample: cultured CD4+ T cells from blood. The origin of the receptors is a human donor with COVID-19. Both conserved end residues are part of each CDR3. D genes are given only for firm matches. Clone size is stated in some rows and not others, as once, few, many or a class when expanded.

cdr3_aa: CASSFRSGDGYTF
cdr3_nt: TGCGCCAGCAGCTTTCGATCTGGGGATGGCTACACCTTC
cdr3_length: 13
d_call: .
j_call: TRBJ1-2
clone_size: .
v_call: TRBV5-1

cdr3_aa: CASMGGGQGNQPQHF
cdr3_nt: TGTGCCAGCATGGGAGGGGGACAGGGGAATCAGCCCCAGCATTTT
cdr3_length: 15
d_call: TRBD1
j_call: TRBJ1-5
clone_size: medium-sized
v_call: TRBV6-2/TRBV6-3

cdr3_aa: CAWTIVNTEAFF
cdr3_nt: TGTGCCTGGACCATCGTGAACACTGAAGCTTTCTTT
cdr3_length: 12
d_call: .
j_call: TRBJ1-1
clone_size: .
v_call: TRBV30

cdr3_aa: CSARDMAIYSNQPQHF
cdr3_nt: TGCAGTGCTAGAGATATGGCCATTTATAGCAATCAGCCCCAGCATTTT
cdr3_length: 16
d_call: .
j_call: TRBJ1-5
clone_size: few
v_call: TRBV20-1

cdr3_aa: CASSRSGTETYEQYF
cdr3_nt: TGTGCCAGCAGTCGTTCCGGGACAGAAACCTACGAGCAGTACTTC
cdr3_length: 15
d_call: TRBD1
j_call: TRBJ2-7
clone_size: .
v_call: TRBV6-1

cdr3_aa: CASTKQGSGNTIYF
cdr3_nt: TGTGCCAGCACTAAACAGGGGAGCGGAAACACCATATATTTT
cdr3_length: 14
d_call: TRBD1
j_call: TRBJ1-3
clone_size: few
v_call: TRBV6-1

cdr3_aa: CASSLDRVEKLFF
cdr3_nt: TGTGCCAGCAGCTTAGACAGGGTTGAAAAACTGTTTTTT
cdr3_length: 13
d_call: .
j_call: TRBJ1-4
clone_size: .
v_call: TRBV7-9

cdr3_aa: CASSPDRYTDTQYF
cdr3_nt: TGTGCCAGCAGCCCGGACAGATACACAGATACGCAGTATTTT
cdr3_length: 14
d_call: .
j_call: TRBJ2-3
clone_size: once
v_call: TRBV5-4

cdr3_aa: CASGQGQPNSPLHF
cdr3_nt: TGTGCTAGTGGCCAGGGACAGCCCAATTCACCCCTCCACTTT
cdr3_length: 14
d_call: TRBD1
j_call: TRBJ1-6
clone_size: .
v_call: TRBV12-5

cdr3_aa: CASSETGTEKTQYF
cdr3_nt: TGTGCCAGCAGTGAAACTGGGACAGAGAAGACCCAGTACTTC
cdr3_length: 14
d_call: TRBD1
j_call: TRBJ2-5
clone_size: few
v_call: TRBV2

cdr3_aa: CASSLMVGWGTDYGYTF
cdr3_nt: TGTGCCAGCAGCTTGATGGTGGGGTGGGGGACAGACTATGGCTACACCTTC
cdr3_length: 17
d_call: TRBD1
j_call: TRBJ1-2
clone_size: .
v_call: TRBV7-9

cdr3_aa: CASSLEAETQYF
cdr3_nt: TGCGCCAGCAGCTTGGAGGCAGAGACCCAGTACTTC
cdr3_length: 12
d_call: .
j_call: TRBJ2-5
clone_size: .
v_call: TRBV5-1

cdr3_aa: CSARTGQETQYF
cdr3_nt: TGCAGTGCCCGGACAGGGCAAGAGACCCAGTACTTC
cdr3_length: 12
d_call: TRBD1
j_call: TRBJ2-5
clone_size: few
v_call: TRBV20-1

cdr3_aa: CASSLGQITEAFF
cdr3_nt: TGTGCCAGCAGCTTAGGGCAAATCACTGAAGCTTTCTTT
cdr3_length: 13
d_call: .
j_call: TRBJ1-1
clone_size: few
v_call: TRBV7-2

cdr3_aa: CSARDVGRNRPGLVNEQFF
cdr3_nt: TGCAGTGCTAGAGATGTGGGGAGGAACCGACCGGGACTAGTCAATGAGCAGTTCTTC
cdr3_length: 19
d_call: TRBD2
j_call: TRBJ2-1
clone_size: few
v_call: TRBV20-1

cdr3_aa: CSAAGTTYEQYF
cdr3_nt: TGCAGTGCCGCCGGGACTACGTACGAGCAGTACTTC
cdr3_length: 12
d_call: TRBD2
j_call: TRBJ2-7
clone_size: few
v_call: TRBV20-1

cdr3_aa: CASSLTISAAEAFF
cdr3_nt: TGTGCCAGCAGCTTAACTATCTCGGCAGCCGAAGCTTTCTTT
cdr3_length: 14
d_call: .
j_call: TRBJ1-1
clone_size: few
v_call: TRBV11-2

cdr3_aa: CAWSRRGQETQYF
cdr3_nt: TGTGCCTGGAGCAGGAGGGGTCAAGAGACCCAGTACTTC
cdr3_length: 13
d_call: .
j_call: TRBJ2-5
clone_size: .
v_call: TRBV30

cdr3_aa: CASSQDWAAGQGTDEQFF
cdr3_nt: TGCGCCAGCAGCCAAGATTGGGCCGCCGGGCAGGGGACGGATGAGCAGTTCTTC
cdr3_length: 18
d_call: .
j_call: TRBJ2-1
clone_size: once
v_call: TRBV4-1

cdr3_aa: CASSLEAGWTEAFF
cdr3_nt: TGTGCCAGCAGCTTAGAGGCGGGGTGGACTGAAGCTTTCTTT
cdr3_length: 14
d_call: .
j_call: TRBJ1-1
clone_size: .
v_call: TRBV7-9

cdr3_aa: CASSPQGADQPQHF
cdr3_nt: TGTGCCAGCTCACCCCAGGGGGCTGATCAGCCCCAGCATTTT
cdr3_length: 14
d_call: TRBD1
j_call: TRBJ1-5
clone_size: .
v_call: TRBV18

cdr3_aa: CASSLPTQVKYGEQFF
cdr3_nt: TGTGCCAGCAGCTTGCCCACACAGGTGAAATACGGTGAGCAGTTCTTC
cdr3_length: 16
d_call: .
j_call: TRBJ2-1
clone_size: few
v_call: TRBV7-2

cdr3_aa: CSARTGTSNYGYTF
cdr3_nt: TGCAGTGCAAGGACAGGAACTTCTAACTATGGCTACACCTTC
cdr3_length: 14
d_call: TRBD1
j_call: TRBJ1-2
clone_size: few
v_call: TRBV20-1

cdr3_aa: CASSSTGTGTTEAFF
cdr3_nt: TGCGCCAGCAGCTCTACGGGGACAGGAACAACTGAAGCTTTCTTT
cdr3_length: 15
d_call: TRBD1
j_call: TRBJ1-1
clone_size: .
v_call: TRBV5-1

cdr3_aa: CASSFRTENEKLFF
cdr3_nt: TGTGCCAGCAGCTTTAGGACAGAGAATGAAAAACTGTTTTTT
cdr3_length: 14
d_call: .
j_call: TRBJ1-4
clone_size: few
v_call: TRBV7-9

cdr3_aa: CSVGVLGGGEAFF
cdr3_nt: TGCAGCGTTGGGGTTTTGGGAGGGGGTGAAGCTTTCTTT
cdr3_length: 13
d_call: .
j_call: TRBJ1-1
clone_size: .
v_call: TRBV29-1

cdr3_aa: CASGSDSNNSPLHF
cdr3_nt: TGTGCCAGTGGGTCGGACAGTAATAATTCACCCCTCCACTTT
cdr3_length: 14
d_call: .
j_call: TRBJ1-6
clone_size: few
v_call: TRBV10-3

cdr3_aa: CASSLGRNLNTEAFF
cdr3_nt: TGTGCCAGCAGCTTAGGACGGAATTTGAACACTGAAGCTTTCTTT
cdr3_length: 15
d_call: .
j_call: TRBJ1-1
clone_size: .
v_call: TRBV11-3

cdr3_aa: CASSGRREQYF
cdr3_nt: TGTGCCAGCAGCGGCCGGAGGGAGCAGTACTTC
cdr3_length: 11
d_call: .
j_call: TRBJ2-7
clone_size: few
v_call: TRBV2

cdr3_aa: CASSLAGTQRGVTDTQYF
cdr3_nt: TGTGCCAGCAGCTTAGCGGGAACGCAGCGGGGGGTCACAGATACGCAGTATTTT
cdr3_length: 18
d_call: TRBD2
j_call: TRBJ2-3
clone_size: few
v_call: TRBV7-3

cdr3_aa: CSARESSSYNSPLHF
cdr3_nt: TGCAGTGCTAGAGAATCCAGCTCCTATAATTCACCCCTCCACTTT
cdr3_length: 15
d_call: .
j_call: TRBJ1-6
clone_size: .
v_call: TRBV20-1

cdr3_aa: CASSPGTGRMNTEAFF
cdr3_nt: TGTGCCAGCAGTCCCGGGACAGGCCGGATGAACACTGAAGCTTTCTTT
cdr3_length: 16
d_call: TRBD1
j_call: TRBJ1-1
clone_size: few
v_call: TRBV28

cdr3_aa: CSAQKGGAGYGYTF
cdr3_nt: TGCAGTGCTCAAAAAGGGGGGGCCGGCTATGGCTACACCTTC
cdr3_length: 14
d_call: .
j_call: TRBJ1-2
clone_size: few
v_call: TRBV20-1

cdr3_aa: CASSSGGAGKQTQYF
cdr3_nt: TGTGCCAGTTCTTCAGGGGGCGCCGGGAAGCAGACCCAGTACTTC
cdr3_length: 15
d_call: TRBD1
j_call: TRBJ2-5
clone_size: once
v_call: TRBV19

cdr3_aa: CASSLDSRGYSTDTQYF
cdr3_nt: TGTGCCAGCAGCTTAGATTCTCGGGGGTACAGCACAGATACGCAGTATTTT
cdr3_length: 17
d_call: .
j_call: TRBJ2-3
clone_size: .
v_call: TRBV7-9

cdr3_aa: CASSSTGIGQYF
cdr3_nt: TGTGCCAGCAGCTCTACGGGAATTGGGCAGTACTTC
cdr3_length: 12
d_call: .
j_call: TRBJ2-7
clone_size: .
v_call: TRBV5-4

cdr3_aa: CASSEGVVGNTYEQYF
cdr3_nt: TGTGCCAGCAGTGAAGGTGTGGTTGGCAACACCTACGAGCAGTACTTC
cdr3_length: 16
d_call: .
j_call: TRBJ2-7
clone_size: few
v_call: TRBV6-1

cdr3_aa: CAWKGQGNYEQYF
cdr3_nt: TGTGCCTGGAAGGGACAGGGAAATTACGAGCAGTACTTC
cdr3_length: 13
d_call: TRBD1
j_call: TRBJ2-7
clone_size: few
v_call: TRBV30

cdr3_aa: CASETVGGPLNTGELFF
cdr3_nt: TGTGCCAGCGAGACGGTTGGGGGACCCCTTAACACCGGGGAGCTGTTTTTT
cdr3_length: 17
d_call: .
j_call: TRBJ2-2
clone_size: .
v_call: TRBV12-3/TRBV12-4

cdr3_aa: CSATASGGGETQYF
cdr3_nt: TGCAGTGCTACAGCTAGCGGGGGAGGAGAGACCCAGTACTTC
cdr3_length: 14
d_call: TRBD2
j_call: TRBJ2-5
clone_size: .
v_call: TRBV20-1

cdr3_aa: CASSLEGAEKETQYF
cdr3_nt: TGCGCCAGCAGCTTGGAGGGGGCAGAGAAAGAGACCCAGTACTTC
cdr3_length: 15
d_call: TRBD1
j_call: TRBJ2-5
clone_size: .
v_call: TRBV5-1

cdr3_aa: CASSQVAGSLGYTF
cdr3_nt: TGCGCCAGCAGCCAAGTAGCAGGGAGCCTGGGCTACACCTTC
cdr3_length: 14
d_call: .
j_call: TRBJ1-2
clone_size: few
v_call: TRBV4-1